These T cell receptor beta chains were read from a single sample in a study of blood T cell repertoires in COVID-19. TCRdb keeps only in-frame clones here, not all; method: immunoSEQ multiplex PCR. This repertoire shows about 94,000 clones, about 90% found once; its top ten account for 7.4%. The sample was peripheral blood. These receptors all come from a human donor with acute or convalescent COVID-19. The donor label of this sample is uncertain. Both conserved end residues are part of each CDR3. A D gene is named only where the DNA matches it firmly. The size entry is marked missing in some rows and otherwise reads once, few, many or a size class.

j_call | v_call | clone_size | d_call | cdr3_aa | cdr3_nt
TRBJ2-3 | TRBV7-9 | - | TRBD2 | CASSFLSGGAEDTQYF | TGTGCCAGCAGCTTCCTCAGCGGGGGGGCCGAAGATACGCAGTATTTT
TRBJ2-3 | TRBV11-3 | - | TRBD1 | CASSPGQEPDTQYF | TGTGCCAGCAGCCCGGGACAGGAACCAGATACGCAGTATTTT
TRBJ1-4 | TRBV7-8 | - | - | CASSLGGRRANEKLFF | TGTGCCAGCAGCTTGGGTGGTCGGCGGGCTAATGAAAAACTGTTTTTT
TRBJ1-6 | TRBV4-2 | - | TRBD1 | CASSQGQQGRGDSPLHF | TGTGCCAGCAGCCAGGGCCAACAGGGGAGAGGGGATTCACCCCTCCACTTT
TRBJ2-7 | TRBV2 | - | - | CASTNGAYEQYF | TGTGCCAGCACGAACGGGGCCTACGAGCAGTACTTC
TRBJ2-5 | TRBV5-1 | - | TRBD1 | CASSWAGGQETQYF | TGCGCCAGCAGCTGGGCAGGGGGCCAAGAGACCCAGTACTTC
TRBJ1-2 | TRBV28 | - | TRBD1 | CASSAAGQGGYGYTF | TGTGCCAGCAGCGCAGCGGGACAGGGAGGCTATGGCTACACCTTC
TRBJ2-5 | TRBV9 | - | TRBD2 | CASSVATGGVQETQYF | TGTGCCAGCAGCGTAGCTACCGGGGGGGTACAAGAGACCCAGTACTTC
TRBJ2-7 | TRBV10-3 | - | - | CAISRDYEQYF | TGTGCCATTTCCAGGGATTACGAGCAGTACTTC
TRBJ1-2 | TRBV28 | once | - | CASSFEGSRVNYGYTF | TGTGCCAGCAGTTTTGAAGGAAGCAGGGTAAACTATGGCTACACCTTC
TRBJ1-2 | TRBV11-2 | - | - | CASSLAQIYGYTF | TGTGCCAGCAGCTTAGCACAGATTTACGGCTACACCTTC
TRBJ2-7 | TRBV11-2 | - | - | CASSLVPGQYEQYF | TGTGCCAGCAGCTTAGTACCCGGACAGTACGAGCAGTACTTC
TRBJ1-6 | TRBV4-1 | once | TRBD1 | CASSQDYGGGRNSPLHF | TGCGCCAGCAGCCAAGATTATGGAGGGGGCAGGAATTCACCCCTCCACTTT
TRBJ2-7 | TRBV5-1 | - | TRBD1 | CASSRDSIYEQYF | TGCGCCAGCAGCAGGGACAGCATCTACGAGCAGTACTTC
TRBJ1-2 | TRBV11-3 | - | - | CASSSQDMAYGYTF | TGTGCCAGCAGCTCACAGGACATGGCCTATGGCTACACCTTC
TRBJ2-5 | TRBV5-1 | - | - | CASSLAGRMETQYF | TGCGCCAGCAGCTTGGCGGGTAGGATGGAGACCCAGTACTTC
TRBJ2-1 | TRBV7-2 | - | - | CASSLGGTPYNEQFF | TGTGCCAGCAGCTTAGGAGGAACACCCTACAATGAGCAGTTCTTC
TRBJ2-7 | TRBV18 | - | - | CASSPTGGGEQYF | TGTGCCAGCTCACCAACAGGGGGAGGGGAGCAGTACTTC
TRBJ1-2 | TRBV28 | once | - | CASSFLRSPYGYTF | TGTGCCAGCAGTTTCCTTAGAAGTCCTTATGGCTACACCTTC
TRBJ1-2 | TRBV6-6 | once | - | CASRETGSNNYGYTF | TGTGCCAGTAGGGAAACAGGGAGTAATAACTATGGCTACACCTTC
TRBJ1-6 | TRBV5-6 | - | - | CASSQPDWVSPLHF | TGTGCCAGCAGCCAACCAGACTGGGTCTCACCCCTCCACTTT
TRBJ2-7 | TRBV4-2 | - | - | CASRLNSGQGTYEQYF | TGTGCCAGCAGACTAAACTCGGGACAAGGAACGTACGAGCAGTACTTC
TRBJ1-1 | TRBV29-1 | - | - | CSVKEWGTSETEAFF | TGCAGCGTGAAGGAGTGGGGTACTAGTGAAACTGAAGCTTTCTTT
TRBJ2-7 | TRBV28 | - | TRBD2 | CASSLISGGSYEQYF | TGTGCCAGCAGTTTAATATCGGGGGGCTCCTACGAGCAGTACTTC
TRBJ2-1 | TRBV12-3/TRBV12-4 | - | - | CASKGQWKFF | TGTGCCAGCAAAGGACAGTGGAAGTTCTTC
TRBJ2-5 | TRBV7-2 | - | TRBD1 | CASSLVDRGLVETQYF | TGTGCCAGCAGCTTAGTAGACAGGGGGTTGGTGGAGACCCAGTACTTC
TRBJ2-7 | TRBV3-1/TRBV3-2 | - | - | CASSQASGGSYEQYF | TGTGCCAGCAGCCAAGCTTCAGGGGGGTCCTACGAGCAGTACTTC
TRBJ2-7 | TRBV5-1 | once | TRBD1 | CASSLGTGAAYEQYF | TGCGCCAGCAGCTTGGGGACAGGGGCGGCGTACGAGCAGTACTTC
TRBJ1-2 | TRBV7-8 | - | - | CASSPSVHAVYGYTF | TGTGCCAGCAGCCCATCGGTCCACGCCGTCTATGGCTACACCTTC
TRBJ1-2 | TRBV28 | - | TRBD1 | CASSEGGTGGNFYGYTF | TGTGCCAGCAGTGAAGGCGGGACAGGGGGCAACTTCTATGGCTACACCTTC
TRBJ2-3 | TRBV7-2 | - | TRBD2 | CASSRRLAGSTDTQYF | TGTGCCAGCAGCCGGCGACTAGCGGGGAGCACAGATACGCAGTATTTT
TRBJ1-4 | TRBV6-4 | - | TRBD1 | CASKRTGVPTTNEKLFF | TGTGCCAGCAAGAGGACAGGGGTTCCCACAACTAATGAAAAACTGTTTTTT
TRBJ2-5 | TRBV5-1 | - | - | CASSLRRPGETQYF | TGCGCCAGCAGCTTAAGGAGGCCTGGAGAGACCCAGTACTTC
TRBJ2-1 | TRBV28 | - | - | CASTHGDNYNEQFF | TGTGCCAGCACCCATGGGGACAACTACAATGAGCAGTTCTTC
TRBJ1-1 | TRBV9 | - | - | CASSVAGGEAFF | TGTGCCAGCAGCGTAGCGGGAGGTGAAGCTTTCTTT
TRBJ1-2 | TRBV7-2 | - | - | CASSLYVARDYGYTF | TGTGCCAGCAGCTTATATGTCGCCCGGGACTATGGCTACACCTTC
TRBJ2-5 | TRBV19 | - | TRBD1 | CASTPTGTETQYF | TGTGCCAGTACCCCGACAGGGACAGAGACCCAGTACTTC
TRBJ1-4 | TRBV11-3 | - | - | CASSDSLAGANEKLFF | TGTGCCAGCAGCGATTCGCTGGCGGGAGCTAATGAAAAACTGTTTTTT
TRBJ1-6 | TRBV7-9 | - | - | CASSLGGGDNSPLHF | TGTGCCAGCAGCTTAGGAGGAGGGGATAATTCACCCCTCCACTTT
TRBJ2-4 | TRBV12-3/TRBV12-4 | - | - | CASSSTTENIQYF | TGTGCCAGCAGTTCAACAACAGAAAACATTCAGTACTTC